This T cell receptor beta chain was identified during a study of blood T cell repertoires in COVID-19. Study information: Spain, Italy and the United States supplied samples that represented acute and convalescent COVID-19.

Participants were aged about 18 to 100 years, lived in about two dozen US areas, and enrolled virtually. Participant reports of clinical history set cohort assignment. Symptom resolution, clearance, or two negative PCRs marked the recovered donors of Cohort 3. The junction had 9 bases not matched to a gene; V was cut back by 2 bases and J by 5 bases. Germline CDR1 is MGHRA and CDR2 is YSYEKL. The CDR3 length is 16 residues. Profiling relied on immunoSEQ multiplex PCR, and the TCRdb table lists in-frame clones only, not all of them. The data contain around 300,000 clones, roughly 86% of them seen just once; the ten biggest clones take up about a tenth.

The chain joins TRBV4-1 to TRBJ1-2; 9 bases agree with TRBD1. The receptor's source is a woman in her twenties or thirties who had recovered from COVID-19. Sequences were obtained from PBMCs or T cells enriched from blood (not recorded which). CDR3 region: CASSQTEKGTGYGYTF. The CDR3, as DNA: TGCGCCAGCAGCCAAACCGAAAAAGGGACAGGGTATGGCTACACCTTC.